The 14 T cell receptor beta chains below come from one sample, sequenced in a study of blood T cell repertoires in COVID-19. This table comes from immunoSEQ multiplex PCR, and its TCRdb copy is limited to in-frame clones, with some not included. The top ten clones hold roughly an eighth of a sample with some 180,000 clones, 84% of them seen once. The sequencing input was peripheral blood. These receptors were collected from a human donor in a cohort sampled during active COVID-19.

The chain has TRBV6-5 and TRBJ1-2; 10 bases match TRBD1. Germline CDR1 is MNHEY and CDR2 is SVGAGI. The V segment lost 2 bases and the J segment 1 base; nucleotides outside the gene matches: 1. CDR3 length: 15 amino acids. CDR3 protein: CASSYGTGDNYGYTF. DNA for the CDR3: TGTGCCAGCAGTTACGGGACAGGGGATAACTATGGCTACACCTTC.

The CDR3 bases are TGTGCCAGCAGCTCCCCATCCGGACTAGCGGGATCCTACAATGAGCAGTTCTTC. Its translation is CASSSPSGLAGSYNEQFF. The genes are TRBV11-2 and TRBJ2-1; TRBD2 aligns across 12 bases. CDR1 and CDR2 from the germline V gene are SGHAT and FQNNGV. The CDR3 consists of 18 residues. Trimming took 4 bases from V and 1 from J; bases not matched to a gene: 8.

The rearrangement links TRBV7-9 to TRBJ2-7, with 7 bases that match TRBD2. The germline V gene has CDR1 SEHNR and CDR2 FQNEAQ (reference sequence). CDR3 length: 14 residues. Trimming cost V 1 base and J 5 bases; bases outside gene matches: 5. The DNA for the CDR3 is TGTGCCAGCAGCTTAGTTGGGGAGGGCCACGAGCAGTACTTC. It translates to CASSLVGEGHEQYF. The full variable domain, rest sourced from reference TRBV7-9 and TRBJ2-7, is DTGVSQNPRHKITKRGQNVTFRCDPISEHNRLYWYRQTLGQGPEFLTYFQNEAQLEKSRLLSDRFSAERPKGSFSTLEIQRTEQGDSAMYLCASSLVGEGHEQYFGPGTRLTVT.

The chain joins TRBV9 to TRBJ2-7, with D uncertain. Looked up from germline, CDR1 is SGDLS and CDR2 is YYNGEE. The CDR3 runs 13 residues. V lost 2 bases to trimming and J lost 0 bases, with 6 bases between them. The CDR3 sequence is CASSVDTSYEQYF. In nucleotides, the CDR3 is TGTGCCAGCAGCGTCGACACCTCCTACGAGCAGTACTTC.

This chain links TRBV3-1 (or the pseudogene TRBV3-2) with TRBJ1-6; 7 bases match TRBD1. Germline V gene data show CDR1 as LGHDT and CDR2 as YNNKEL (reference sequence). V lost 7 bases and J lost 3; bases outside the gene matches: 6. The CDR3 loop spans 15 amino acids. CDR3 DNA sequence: TGTGCCAGCAAAGCGACAGGGTTCTATAATTCACCCCTCCACTTT. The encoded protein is CASKATGFYNSPLHF.

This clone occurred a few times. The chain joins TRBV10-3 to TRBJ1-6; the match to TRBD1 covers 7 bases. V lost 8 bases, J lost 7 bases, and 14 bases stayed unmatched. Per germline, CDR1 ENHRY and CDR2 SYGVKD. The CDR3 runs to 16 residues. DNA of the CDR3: TGTGCCATCGGGGGAGGTCTCCGACAGGGAAATTCACCCCTCCACTTT. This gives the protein CAIGGGLRQGNSPLHF.

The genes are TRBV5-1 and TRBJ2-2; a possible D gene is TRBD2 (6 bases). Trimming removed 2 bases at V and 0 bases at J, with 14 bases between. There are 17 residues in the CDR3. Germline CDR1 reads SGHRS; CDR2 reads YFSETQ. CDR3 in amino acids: CASSFNLALANTGELFF. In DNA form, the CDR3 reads TGCGCCAGCAGCTTCAACCTAGCGCTCGCGAACACCGGGGAGCTGTTTTTT.

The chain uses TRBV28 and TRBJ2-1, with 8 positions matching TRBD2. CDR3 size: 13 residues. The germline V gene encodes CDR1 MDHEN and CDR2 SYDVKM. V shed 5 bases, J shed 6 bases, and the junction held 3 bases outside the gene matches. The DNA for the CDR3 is TGTGCCAGCAGTCAAGCGGGAGTCAATGAGCAGTTCTTC. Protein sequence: CASSQAGVNEQFF.

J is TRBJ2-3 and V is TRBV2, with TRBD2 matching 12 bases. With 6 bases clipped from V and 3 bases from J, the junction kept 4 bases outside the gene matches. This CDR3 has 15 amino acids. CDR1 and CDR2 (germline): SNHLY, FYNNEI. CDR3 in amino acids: CASSLLAGGTDTQYF. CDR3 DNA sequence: TGTGCCAGCAGCTTACTAGCGGGAGGAACAGATACGCAGTATTTT.

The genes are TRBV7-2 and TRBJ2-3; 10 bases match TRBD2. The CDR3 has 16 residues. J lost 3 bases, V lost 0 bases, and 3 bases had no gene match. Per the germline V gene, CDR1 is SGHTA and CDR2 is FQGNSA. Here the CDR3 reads CASSLASGRSTDTQYF. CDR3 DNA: TGTGCCAGCAGCTTAGCTAGCGGGAGGAGTACAGATACGCAGTATTTT.

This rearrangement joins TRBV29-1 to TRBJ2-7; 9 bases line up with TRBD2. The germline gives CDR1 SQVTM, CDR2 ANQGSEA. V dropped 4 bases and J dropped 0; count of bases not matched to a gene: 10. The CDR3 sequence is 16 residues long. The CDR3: CSVVALAGSSSYEQYF. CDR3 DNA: TGCAGCGTTGTAGCCCTAGCGGGATCCAGCTCCTACGAGCAGTACTTC.

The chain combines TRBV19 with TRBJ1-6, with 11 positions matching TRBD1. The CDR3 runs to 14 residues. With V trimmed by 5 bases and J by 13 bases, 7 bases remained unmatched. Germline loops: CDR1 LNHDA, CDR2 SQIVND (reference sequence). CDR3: CASSPDRGHLPLHF. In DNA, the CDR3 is TGTGCCAGTAGTCCGGACAGGGGGCACCTGCCCCTCCACTTT.

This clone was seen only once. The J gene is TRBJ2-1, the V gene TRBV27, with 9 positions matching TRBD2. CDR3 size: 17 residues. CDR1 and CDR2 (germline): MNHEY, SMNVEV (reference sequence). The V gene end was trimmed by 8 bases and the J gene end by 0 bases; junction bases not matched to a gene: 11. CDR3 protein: CASAGTSTMSSYNEQFF. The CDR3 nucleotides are TGTGCCAGCGCCGGGACTAGCACCATGAGCTCCTACAATGAGCAGTTCTTC.

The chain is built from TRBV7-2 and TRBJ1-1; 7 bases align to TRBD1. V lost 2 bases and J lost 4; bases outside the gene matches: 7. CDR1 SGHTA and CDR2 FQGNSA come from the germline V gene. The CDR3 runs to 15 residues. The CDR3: CASSLSSGQSTEAFF. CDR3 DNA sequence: TGTGCCAGCAGCTTATCTTCGGGACAGAGCACTGAAGCTTTCTTT.